This T cell receptor (beta chain) is drawn from a study of shared clonotypes between healthy human individuals. Across the study: Contributing individuals were two females and a few males aged 18 to 49.

Using immunoSEQ multiplex PCR, the repertoire was profiled, and TCRdb retains in-frame clones only, with some absent. This sample has roughly 810,000 clones, with 96% found just once. This CDR3 comprises 15 residues. Germline CDR1 is PRHDT and CDR2 is FYEKMQ (reference sequence). V was clipped by 0 bases and J by 2 bases; unmatched bases: 2. The naive CD8 subset, CD45RO-negative cells positively selected for CCR7, excluded terminally differentiated effector memory CD45RA+ cells. V is TRBV13 and J is TRBJ2-7; 9 bases are shared with TRBD1. This receptor was identified in a man aged 30-40 years in good health. Sample: naive CD8+ T cells sorted from blood. The CDR3 bases are TGTGCCAGCAGCTTAGGTGACAGGGGGACCTACGAGCAGTACTTC. Translation gives CASSLGDRGTYEQYF.